Listed below are T cell receptor beta chains from one sample, sequenced in a study of blood T cell repertoires in COVID-19. Sequencing was performed with immunoSEQ multiplex PCR; in TCRdb, only in-frame clones are kept and a portion is missing. The table has tens of thousands of clones, approximately 90% seen once. Sequencing was performed on peripheral blood. The receptors come from a human donor in a cohort sampled during active COVID-19. Each CDR3 is given with its conserved first and last residue. A D gene is named only where the DNA matches it firmly.

TRBV6-1	-	TRBJ1-5	CASSEAYRAQPQHF
TRBV19	-	TRBJ2-1	CASSILARPYNEQFF
TRBV2	-	TRBJ1-2	CASSRQENYGYTF
TRBV3-1/TRBV3-2	-	TRBJ1-4	CASSPKGVPGEKLFF
TRBV28	TRBD1	TRBJ2-1	CASTPGQGYNEQFF
TRBV7-9	-	TRBJ1-2	CASSLGGGTGYGYTF
TRBV4-1	TRBD2	TRBJ2-7	CASSKGLAGDYEQYF
TRBV5-4	TRBD2	TRBJ2-7	CASSLGGSLRYF
TRBV4-3	TRBD2	TRBJ2-6	CASSQDGEGSGANVLTF
TRBV5-1	TRBD2	TRBJ2-1	CASRPTSGRYFGEQFF
TRBV6-4	-	TRBJ1-1	CATRGGATEAFF
TRBV28	TRBD2	TRBJ2-7	CASRGGLGGYEQYF
TRBV18	TRBD2	TRBJ2-7	CASSPGTGGVNEQYF
TRBV5-6	-	TRBJ2-7	CASSPLGRDSYEQYF
TRBV29-1	TRBD2	TRBJ2-3	CSVVGLAGFTDTQYF
TRBV9	-	TRBJ2-3	CAFTSREKDTQYF
TRBV3-1/TRBV3-2	-	TRBJ2-7	CASSHGGAGEGYEQYF
TRBV19	TRBD2	TRBJ2-5	CASSLGTSGNQETQYF
TRBV18	-	TRBJ1-2	CASSQQSNYGYTF
TRBV11-2	TRBD1	TRBJ1-1	CASSRTGFGGNTEAFF
TRBV2	TRBD1	TRBJ1-5	CASRRDRGPIQPQHF
TRBV3-1/TRBV3-2	TRBD1	TRBJ2-3	CASSQGTGNQNTQYF
TRBV7-6	TRBD1	TRBJ1-3	CASGGNSGNTIYF
TRBV19	-	TRBJ1-2	CASSPGTAQVYGYTF
TRBV28	-	TRBJ2-6	CASSLPDTGANVLTF
TRBV28	TRBD2	TRBJ2-3	CASSSLAGGGDTQYF
TRBV4-3	-	TRBJ1-6	CASSQDAVTTAYNSPLHF